These T cell receptor beta chains were read from a single sample in a study of cytomegalovirus exposure and HLA in healthy donors. The table came from immunoSEQ multiplex PCR; TCRdb's copy has only in-frame clones and leaves some out. Here the sample spans 250,000 to 350,000 clones, roughly 89% being singletons. Sequencing input: PBMCs. These receptors all stem from a man aged 35-49 years in good health and CMV-seropositive. Both conserved end residues are part of each CDR3. D genes are given only for firm matches. Only part of the rows carry a size: once, few, many, or a class if the clone is expanded.

D gene: NA
J gene: TRBJ2-5
clone size: once
V gene: TRBV7-9
CDR3 protein: CSSSRGTDQQETQYF
CDR3 DNA: TGTTCCAGCAGCCGCGGCACCGATCAACAAGAGACCCAGTACTTC

D gene: TRBD2
J gene: TRBJ2-1
clone size: NA
V gene: TRBV19
CDR3 protein: CASSIEGEGYNEQFF
CDR3 DNA: TGTGCCAGTAGTATAGAGGGGGAGGGCTACAATGAGCAGTTCTTC

D gene: TRBD1
J gene: TRBJ1-1
clone size: NA
V gene: TRBV18
CDR3 protein: CASSPQGTGGGTEAFF
CDR3 DNA: TGTGCCAGCTCACCACAGGGAACAGGGGGTGGTACTGAAGCTTTCTTT

D gene: NA
J gene: TRBJ2-1
clone size: NA
V gene: TRBV7-8
CDR3 protein: CASSLGGNYNEQFF
CDR3 DNA: TGTGCCAGCAGCTTGGGCGGGAACTACAATGAGCAGTTCTTC

D gene: NA
J gene: TRBJ2-3
clone size: few
V gene: TRBV5-8
CDR3 protein: CASSKGTGLGDTQYF
CDR3 DNA: TGTGCCAGCAGCAAAGGGACAGGACTAGGGGATACGCAGTATTTT

D gene: NA
J gene: TRBJ1-1
clone size: NA
V gene: TRBV9
CDR3 protein: CASSPGDSWGTEAFF
CDR3 DNA: TGTGCCAGCAGCCCGGGAGACAGCTGGGGGACTGAAGCTTTCTTT

D gene: TRBD1
J gene: TRBJ2-7
clone size: NA
V gene: TRBV7-9
CDR3 protein: CSSSTRGREQYF
CDR3 DNA: TGTTCCAGCAGCACTAGGGGGCGCGAGCAGTACTTC

D gene: NA
J gene: TRBJ1-1
clone size: NA
V gene: TRBV5-8
CDR3 protein: CASSPTGPNTEAFF
CDR3 DNA: TGTGCCAGCAGTCCCACAGGGCCGAACACTGAAGCTTTCTTT

D gene: TRBD1
J gene: TRBJ2-7
clone size: NA
V gene: TRBV7-9
CDR3 protein: CASSLRDRGYEQYF
CDR3 DNA: TGTGCCAGCAGCCTCCGGGACAGGGGTTACGAGCAGTACTTC

D gene: NA
J gene: TRBJ2-7
clone size: NA
V gene: TRBV5-5
CDR3 protein: CASSLALQTSSYEQYF
CDR3 DNA: TGTGCCAGCAGCTTGGCTCTGCAAACGAGCTCCTACGAGCAGTACTTC

D gene: TRBD2
J gene: TRBJ2-2
clone size: NA
V gene: TRBV6-1
CDR3 protein: CASTGRYTNTGELFF
CDR3 DNA: TGTGCCAGTACCGGGAGGTATACGAACACCGGGGAGCTGTTTTTT

D gene: NA
J gene: TRBJ1-1
clone size: once
V gene: TRBV28
CDR3 protein: CASSSRQGARNEAFF
CDR3 DNA: TGTGCCAGCAGTTCGCGTCAAGGAGCCCGTAATGAAGCTTTCTTT

D gene: TRBD1
J gene: TRBJ1-1
clone size: NA
V gene: TRBV5-1
CDR3 protein: CASSLATGGRYGTEAFF
CDR3 DNA: TGCGCCAGCAGCTTGGCGACAGGGGGTAGGTATGGCACTGAAGCTTTCTTT

D gene: NA
J gene: TRBJ1-1
clone size: NA
V gene: TRBV5-1
CDR3 protein: CASSLAMGPRTNTEAFF
CDR3 DNA: TGCGCCAGCAGCTTGGCCATGGGGCCTCGGACGAACACTGAAGCTTTCTTT

D gene: TRBD1
J gene: TRBJ2-7
clone size: once
V gene: TRBV7-8
CDR3 protein: CASSPDRDSYEQYF
CDR3 DNA: TGTGCCAGCAGCCCGGACAGGGACTCCTACGAGCAGTACTTC

D gene: NA
J gene: TRBJ2-7
clone size: once
V gene: TRBV5-1
CDR3 protein: CASSYDPAESYEQYF
CDR3 DNA: TGCGCCAGCAGCTACGATCCTGCGGAATCCTACGAGCAGTACTTC

D gene: TRBD1
J gene: TRBJ1-4
clone size: NA
V gene: TRBV19
CDR3 protein: CASRTGDITNEKLFF
CDR3 DNA: TGTGCCAGTCGGACAGGCGATATAACTAATGAAAAACTGTTTTTT

D gene: NA
J gene: TRBJ1-1
clone size: NA
V gene: TRBV10-3
CDR3 protein: CAISEARWDTEAFF
CDR3 DNA: TGTGCCATCAGTGAGGCCAGGTGGGACACTGAAGCTTTCTTT

D gene: NA
J gene: TRBJ1-1
clone size: NA
V gene: TRBV19
CDR3 protein: CASSIRGNAEAFF
CDR3 DNA: TGTGCCAGTAGTATCAGGGGTAACGCTGAAGCTTTCTTT

D gene: TRBD1
J gene: TRBJ1-2
clone size: NA
V gene: TRBV18
CDR3 protein: CASSPGQGIDYGYTF
CDR3 DNA: TGTGCCAGCTCACCGGGACAGGGGATCGACTATGGCTACACCTTC

D gene: TRBD1
J gene: TRBJ2-2
clone size: once
V gene: TRBV5-6
CDR3 protein: CASSPYGTGGAGGELFF
CDR3 DNA: TGTGCCAGCAGCCCCTACGGGACAGGGGGCGCCGGCGGGGAGCTGTTTTTT

D gene: TRBD2
J gene: TRBJ2-1
clone size: NA
V gene: TRBV28
CDR3 protein: CASSSASGLAGDLDEQFF
CDR3 DNA: TGTGCCAGCAGTTCGGCTTCGGGACTAGCGGGAGATCTCGATGAGCAGTTCTTC

D gene: TRBD2
J gene: TRBJ2-1
clone size: NA
V gene: TRBV6-5
CDR3 protein: CASSYSSASGSNEQFF
CDR3 DNA: TGTGCCAGCAGTTACTCGTCGGCTAGCGGGAGCAATGAGCAGTTCTTC

D gene: TRBD1
J gene: TRBJ2-7
clone size: NA
V gene: TRBV4-1
CDR3 protein: CASSRKGTGDISEQYF
CDR3 DNA: TGCGCCAGCAGCCGAAAAGGGACAGGGGATATCAGCGAGCAGTACTTC